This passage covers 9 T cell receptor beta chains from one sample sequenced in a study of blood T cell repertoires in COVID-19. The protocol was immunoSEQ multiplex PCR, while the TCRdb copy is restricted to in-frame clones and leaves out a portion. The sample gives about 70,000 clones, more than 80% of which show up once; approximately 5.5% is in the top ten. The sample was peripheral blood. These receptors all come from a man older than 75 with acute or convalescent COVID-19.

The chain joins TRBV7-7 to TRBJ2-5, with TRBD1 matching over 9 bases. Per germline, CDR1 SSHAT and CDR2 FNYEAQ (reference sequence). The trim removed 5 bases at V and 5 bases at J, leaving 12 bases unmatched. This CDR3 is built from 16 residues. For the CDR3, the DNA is TGTGCCAGCAGCAGAGGATCCGGGACAGGGTGGGAGACCCAGTACTTC. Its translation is CASSRGSGTGWETQYF.

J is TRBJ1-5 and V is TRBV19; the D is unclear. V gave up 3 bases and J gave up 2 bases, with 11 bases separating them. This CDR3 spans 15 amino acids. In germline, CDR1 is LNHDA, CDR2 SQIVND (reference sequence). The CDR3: CASSMSNGGNQPQHF. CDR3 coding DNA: TGTGCCAGTAGTATGTCGAACGGGGGCAATCAGCCCCAGCATTTT.

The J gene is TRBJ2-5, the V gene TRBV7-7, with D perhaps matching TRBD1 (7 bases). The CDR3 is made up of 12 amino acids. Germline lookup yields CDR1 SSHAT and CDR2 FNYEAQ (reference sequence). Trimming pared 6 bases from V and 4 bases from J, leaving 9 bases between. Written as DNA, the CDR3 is TGTGCCAGCAGTCAGGGGGGAGAGACCCAGTACTTC. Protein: CASSQGGETQYF.

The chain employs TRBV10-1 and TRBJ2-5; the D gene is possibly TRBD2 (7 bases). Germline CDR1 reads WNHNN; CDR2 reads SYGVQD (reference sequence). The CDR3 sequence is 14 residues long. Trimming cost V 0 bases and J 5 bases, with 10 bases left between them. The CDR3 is CASSESGGHETQYF. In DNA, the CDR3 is TGCGCCAGCAGTGAGTCGGGGGGGCACGAGACCCAGTACTTC.

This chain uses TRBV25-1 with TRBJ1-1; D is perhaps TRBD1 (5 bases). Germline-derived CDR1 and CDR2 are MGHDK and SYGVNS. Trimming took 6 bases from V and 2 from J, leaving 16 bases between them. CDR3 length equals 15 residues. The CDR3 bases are TGTGCCAGCAGAGGCCCTACAGGCTCCAACACTGAAGCTTTCTTT. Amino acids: CASRGPTGSNTEAFF.

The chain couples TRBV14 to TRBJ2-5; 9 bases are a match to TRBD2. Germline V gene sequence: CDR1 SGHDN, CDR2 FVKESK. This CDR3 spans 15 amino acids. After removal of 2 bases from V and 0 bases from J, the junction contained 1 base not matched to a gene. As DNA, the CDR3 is TGTGCCAGCAGCCAACTAGCGGGGAACCAAGAGACCCAGTACTTC. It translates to CASSQLAGNQETQYF.

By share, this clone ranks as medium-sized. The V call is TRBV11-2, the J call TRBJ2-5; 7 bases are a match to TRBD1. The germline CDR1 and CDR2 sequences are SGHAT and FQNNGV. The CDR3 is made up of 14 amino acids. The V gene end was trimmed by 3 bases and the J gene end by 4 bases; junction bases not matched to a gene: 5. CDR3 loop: CASSFKGALETQYF. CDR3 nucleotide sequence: TGTGCCAGCAGCTTTAAGGGGGCCCTAGAGACCCAGTACTTC.

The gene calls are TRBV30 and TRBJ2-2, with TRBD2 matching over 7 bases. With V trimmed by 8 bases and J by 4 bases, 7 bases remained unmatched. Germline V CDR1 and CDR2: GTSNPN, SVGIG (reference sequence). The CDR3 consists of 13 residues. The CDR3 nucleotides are TGTGCCGCCCGGGGGGTCGCCACCGGGGAGCTGTTTTTT. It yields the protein CAARGVATGELFF. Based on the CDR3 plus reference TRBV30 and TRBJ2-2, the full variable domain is SQTIHQWPATLVQPVGSPLSLECTVEGTSNPNLYWYRQAAGRGLQLLFYSVGIGQISSEVPQNLSASRPQDRQFILSSKKLLLSDSGFYLCAARGVATGELFFGEGSRLTVL.

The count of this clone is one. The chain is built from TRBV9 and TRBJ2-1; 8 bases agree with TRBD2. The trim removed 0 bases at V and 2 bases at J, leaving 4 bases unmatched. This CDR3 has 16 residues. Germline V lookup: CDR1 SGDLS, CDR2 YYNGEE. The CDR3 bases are TGTGCCAGCAGCGTAGTTAGTAGCGGGGCCTACAATGAGCAGTTCTTC. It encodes CASSVVSSGAYNEQFF.